This T cell receptor beta chain was obtained from a study of T cell responses to AZD1222 COVID-19 vaccine. Repertoires were generated with immunoSEQ multiplex PCR, while TCRdb's copy carries only in-frame clones and drops some. The sample comprises tens of thousands of clones, roughly 90% of which are singletons, and more than 4.5% rests with the top ten. Overall study results and limits: Reports indicate that nearly half of spike-specific TCRs are directed at unmutated variant regions. White British donors predominated, females outnumbered males, and clonal diversity was possibly underestimated. Spike-specific TCR breadth and depth both grew after two AZD1222 doses.

With regard to this clone: Its specificity is not known.

CDR1 is SGDLS, CDR2 YYNGEE, per germline. Between the trimmed V and J ends, which lost 4 bases and 0 bases, there was a span of 12 bases. The CDR3 sequence is 15 residues long. The sequence was obtained from an adult in good health. This material consisted of peripheral blood, taken on day 0 of MenACWY control vaccination. This chain links TRBV9 with TRBJ2-3; no definite D call. The CDR3 DNA is TGTGCCAGCAGCCCCAGCTTGCGGAGCACAGATACGCAGTATTTT. It is translated as CASSPSLRSTDTQYF.